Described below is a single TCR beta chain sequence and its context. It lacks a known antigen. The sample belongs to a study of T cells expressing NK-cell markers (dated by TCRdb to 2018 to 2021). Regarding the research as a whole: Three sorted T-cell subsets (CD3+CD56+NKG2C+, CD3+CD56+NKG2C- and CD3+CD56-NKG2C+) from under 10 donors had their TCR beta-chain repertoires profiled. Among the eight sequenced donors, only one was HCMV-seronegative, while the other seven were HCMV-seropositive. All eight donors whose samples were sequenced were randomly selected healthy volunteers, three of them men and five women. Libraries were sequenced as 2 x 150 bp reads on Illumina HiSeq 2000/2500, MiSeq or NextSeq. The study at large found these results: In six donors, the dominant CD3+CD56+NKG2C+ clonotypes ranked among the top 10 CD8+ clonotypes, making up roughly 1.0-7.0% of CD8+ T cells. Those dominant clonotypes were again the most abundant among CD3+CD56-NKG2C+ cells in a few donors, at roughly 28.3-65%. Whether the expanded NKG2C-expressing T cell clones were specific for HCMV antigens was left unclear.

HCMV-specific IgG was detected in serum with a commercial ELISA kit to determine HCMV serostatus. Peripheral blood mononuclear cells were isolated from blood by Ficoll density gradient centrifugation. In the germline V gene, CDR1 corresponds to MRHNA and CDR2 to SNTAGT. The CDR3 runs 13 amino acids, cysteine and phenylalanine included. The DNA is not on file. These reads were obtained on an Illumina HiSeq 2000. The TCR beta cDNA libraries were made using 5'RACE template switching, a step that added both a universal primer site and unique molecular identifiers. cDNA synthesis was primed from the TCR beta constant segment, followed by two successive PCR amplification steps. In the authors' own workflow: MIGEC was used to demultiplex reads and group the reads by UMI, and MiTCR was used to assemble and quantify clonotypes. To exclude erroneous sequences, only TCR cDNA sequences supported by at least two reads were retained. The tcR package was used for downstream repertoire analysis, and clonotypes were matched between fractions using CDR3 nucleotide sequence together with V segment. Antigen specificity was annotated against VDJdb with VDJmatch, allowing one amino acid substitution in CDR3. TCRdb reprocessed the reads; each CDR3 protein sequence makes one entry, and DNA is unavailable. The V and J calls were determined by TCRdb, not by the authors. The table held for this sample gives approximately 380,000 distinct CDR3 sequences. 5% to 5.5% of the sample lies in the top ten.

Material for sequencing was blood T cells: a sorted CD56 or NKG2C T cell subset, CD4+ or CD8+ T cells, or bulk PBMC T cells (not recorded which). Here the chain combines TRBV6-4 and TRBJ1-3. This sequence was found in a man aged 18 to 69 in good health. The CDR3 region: CASRTENGNTIYF.